The 25 T cell receptor beta chains reported below all come from one sample, sequenced in a study of blood T cell repertoires in COVID-19. Here immunoSEQ multiplex PCR was the method, and the copy in TCRdb shows in-frame clones only, minus some. The sample shows some 240,000 clones, approximately 83% of them seen only once. Sequencing input: peripheral blood. All receptors derive from a woman aged 80 or over with acute or convalescent COVID-19.

The gene calls are TRBV15 and TRBJ1-1; D gene unclear. The CDR3 totals 14 residues. The germline V gene has CDR1 LNHNV and CDR2 YYDKDF (reference sequence). V was pared by 0 bases and J by 3 bases, with 8 bases between. This chain's CDR3 is CATSRDPRDTEAFF. The CDR3 coding sequence is TGTGCCACCAGCAGAGATCCGAGGGACACTGAAGCTTTCTTT.

V gene TRBV19 combines with J gene TRBJ1-5; 7 bases map to TRBD1. Trimming at V came to 6 bases and at J to 3 bases, leaving 11 bases not matched to a gene. Germline-derived CDR1 and CDR2 are LNHDA and SQIVND (reference sequence). This CDR3 is 16 amino acids long. CDR3 sequence reads: CASSLRTGWDNQPQHF. For the CDR3, the DNA is TGTGCCAGTAGCCTCAGGACAGGATGGGACAATCAGCCCCAGCATTTT.

The chain employs TRBV20-1 and TRBJ2-1; no clear D. Germline V gives CDR1 DFQATT, CDR2 SNEGSKA (reference sequence). This CDR3 spans 10 amino acids. The V end lost 5 bases, the J end lost 7 bases, and 6 bases lay between the germline ends. The CDR3 here is CSAPVNEQFF. Written as DNA, the CDR3 is TGCAGTGCTCCCGTGAATGAGCAGTTCTTC.

The rearrangement joins TRBV24-1 to TRBJ2-2, with 11 bases matching TRBD2. Trimming took 2 bases from V and 3 from J; bases not matched to a gene: 4. The CDR3 totals 17 residues. The germline V gene encodes CDR1 KGHDR and CDR2 SFDVKD. The CDR3 DNA reads TGTGCCACCAGTGATTCCCGACTAGCGGGGTACACCGGGGAGCTGTTTTTT. Encoded protein: CATSDSRLAGYTGELFF.

The V and J genes are TRBV10-2 and TRBJ2-6; D may be TRBD1 (6 bases). V was pared by 0 bases and J by 4 bases, with 13 bases between. From germline, CDR1 is WSHSY and CDR2 SAAADI. The CDR3 extends over 17 amino acids. DNA of the CDR3: TGCGCCAGCAGTGAGTCCCCGACAGGTGCCGGGGCCAACGTCCTGACTTTC. Its protein is CASSESPTGAGANVLTF.

The genes are TRBV9 and TRBJ2-6; D is unclear. CDR1 and CDR2 from the germline V gene are SGDLS and YYNGEE. This CDR3 comprises 17 residues. The ends were cut back, 0 bases at V and 0 bases at J, with 10 bases in the middle. The CDR3 DNA reads as TGTGCCAGCAGCGTAGGTGGCGGTGACTCTGGGGCCAACGTCCTGACTTTC. Translating gives CASSVGGGDSGANVLTF. Full variable domain (rest looked up from reference TRBV9 and TRBJ2-6): DSGVTQTPKHLITATGQRVTLRCSPRSGDLSVYWYQQSLDQGLQFLIQYYNGEERAKGNILERFSAQQFPDLHSELNLSSLELGDSALYFCASSVGGGDSGANVLTFGAGSRLTVL.

The chain uses TRBV6-1 and TRBJ2-5, with D possibly matching TRBD2 (5 bases). With 0 bases removed from V and 5 bases from J, the gap between germline ends came to 10 bases. The length of the CDR3 is 14 residues. Looked up from germline, CDR1 is MNHNS and CDR2 is SASEGT. CDR3 region: CASSEALGGETQYF. The CDR3 nucleotides read TGTGCCAGCAGTGAAGCTCTGGGCGGGGAGACCCAGTACTTC.

This clone was counted once. The rearrangement uses TRBV28 and TRBJ2-7, with 9 positions matching TRBD1. CDR1 is MDHEN and CDR2 is SYDVKM in the germline V gene. CDR3 length: 14 amino acids. The trim removed 7 bases at V and 3 bases at J, leaving 7 bases unmatched. CDR3 in amino acids: CASTSGQGNYEQYF. The CDR3 DNA reads TGTGCCAGCACATCGGGACAGGGTAACTACGAGCAGTACTTC.

This clone was seen a handful of times. V usage is TRBV5-6 and J usage is TRBJ1-5; D unresolved. This CDR3 has 15 amino acids. The germline gives CDR1 SGHDT, CDR2 YYEEEE. V was pared by 4 bases and J by 4 bases, with 15 bases between. The CDR3 DNA follows: TGTGCCAGCAGCCAATTTTCGCAGGTTAATCAGCCCCAGCATTTT. Encoded protein: CASSQFSQVNQPQHF.

The V gene is TRBV7-9, the J gene TRBJ1-3, with TRBD1 matching over 9 bases. After removal of 3 bases from V and 1 base from J, the junction contained 7 bases not matched to a gene. The germline V gene has CDR1 SEHNR and CDR2 FQNEAQ (reference sequence). The CDR3 has 17 residues. The DNA for the CDR3 is TGTGCCAGCAGCTTTGACCGACAGGGGGGATCTGGAAACACCATATATTTT. Protein sequence: CASSFDRQGGSGNTIYF.

The chain is built from TRBV20-1 and TRBJ1-6; 8 bases are a match to TRBD1. Germline loops: CDR1 DFQATT, CDR2 SNEGSKA (reference sequence). The CDR3 runs 14 residues. The V segment lost 3 bases and the J segment 7 bases; nucleotides outside the gene matches: 5. The CDR3: CSASFTGGNSPLHF. The CDR3 DNA reads TGCAGTGCTAGTTTTACAGGGGGGAATTCACCCCTCCACTTT.

This clone was detected once. The V gene is TRBV3-1 (or the pseudogene TRBV3-2), the J gene TRBJ1-1, with D tentatively TRBD1 (6 bases). In germline, CDR1 is LGHDT, CDR2 YNNKEL (reference sequence). This CDR3 spans 15 amino acids. V was cut by 2 bases and J by 1 base, with 11 bases left in between. The CDR3, as DNA: TGTGCCAGCAGCCAAAGGGGAGGGGGGAACACTGAAGCTTTCTTT. It translates to CASSQRGGGNTEAFF.

V is TRBV7-2 and J is TRBJ1-1; 7 positions agree with TRBD1. The CDR3 runs to 12 residues. Unmatched junction bases numbered 6, after V lost 4 bases and J lost 10 bases. Germline CDR1 reads SGHTA; CDR2 reads FQGNSA. CDR3 amino acids: CASSSTPGGAFF. CDR3 nucleotide sequence: TGTGCCAGCAGCTCCACCCCAGGGGGAGCTTTCTTT. The variable domain in full, with the rest retrieved from reference TRBV7-2 and TRBJ1-1, is GAGVSQSPSNKVTEKGKDVELRCDPISGHTALYWYRQSLGQGLEFLIYFQGNSAPDKSGLPSDRFSAERTGGSVSTLTIQRTQQEDSAVYLCASSSTPGGAFFGQGTRLTVV.

The V and J genes are TRBV28 and TRBJ1-4; unclear D gene. CDR3 length equals 16 residues. Germline assignment: CDR1 MDHEN and CDR2 SYDVKM. The V and J ends lost 3 bases and 5 bases respectively, with 16 bases between them. The CDR3: CASSFARGVPNEKLFF. CDR3 sequence (DNA): TGTGCCAGCAGTTTCGCACGGGGAGTCCCAAATGAAAAACTGTTTTTT.

The J gene is TRBJ2-3, the V gene TRBV5-5, with 14 bases that match TRBD2. This CDR3 is built from 18 residues. In germline, CDR1 is SGHKS, CDR2 YYEKEE (reference sequence). V was pared by 4 bases and J by 6 bases, with 13 bases of the junction left unmatched. The CDR3 bases are TGTGCCAGCAGCACCGGACTAGCGGGGGGATCGGGTTCGGATACGCAGTATTTT. It yields the protein CASSTGLAGGSGSDTQYF.

This sequence joins TRBV7-3 and TRBJ2-4; 7 bases map to TRBD1. J lost 0 bases, V lost 10 bases, and 15 bases had no gene match. This CDR3 is 17 amino acids long. CDR1 and CDR2 from the germline V gene are SGHTA and FQGTGA. CDR3 nucleotide sequence: TGTGCCATTACTTTCGGGACAGTATCTTTAGCCAAAAACATTCAGTACTTC. Amino acid sequence: CAITFGTVSLAKNIQYF. The full variable domain, rest sourced from reference TRBV7-3 and TRBJ2-4, is GAGVSQTPSNKVTEKGKYVELRCDPISGHTALYWYRQSLGQGPEFLIYFQGTGAADDSGLPNDRFFAVRPEGSVSTLKIQRTERGDSAVYLCAITFGTVSLAKNIQYFGAGTRLSVL.

This chain links TRBV7-9 with TRBJ2-1; TRBD1 agrees at 10 bases. The CDR3 totals 13 residues. J was trimmed by 9 bases and V by 3 bases; bases with no gene match: 2. Germline CDR1 and CDR2: SEHNR and FQNEAQ (reference sequence). CDR3: CASSFGTGVEQFF. The DNA for the CDR3 is TGTGCCAGCAGCTTCGGGACAGGGGTTGAGCAGTTCTTC.

The chain combines TRBV2 with TRBJ2-5; the D gene is possibly TRBD2 (5 bases). The CDR3 extends over 10 amino acids. Deletions cut 8 bases from V and 5 bases from J, with 6 bases between. Germline loops: CDR1 SNHLY, CDR2 FYNNEI. CDR3 region: CASSGETQYF. The CDR3 nucleotides are TGTGCCAGCTCGGGGGAGACCCAGTACTTC. Using reference TRBV2 and TRBJ2-5 for the parts outside the CDR3, the full variable domain is EPEVTQTPSHQVTQMGQEVILRCVPISNHLYFYWYRQILGQKVEFLVSFYNNEISEKSEIFDDQFSVERPDGSNFTLKIRSTKLEDSAMYFCASSGETQYFGPGTRLLVL.

As regards this clone: This specimen includes other DNA sequences encoding the same CDR3. This chain connects TRBV3-1 (or the pseudogene TRBV3-2) to TRBJ2-3; 11 bases fit TRBD2. V trimming: 4 bases; J trimming: 2 bases; junction bases outside the gene matches: 2. The CDR3 has 15 residues. CDR1 is LGHDT and CDR2 is YNNKEL in the germline V gene (reference sequence). The CDR3: CASSLAGGPTDTQYF. CDR3 nucleotide sequence: TGTGCCAGCAGCCTAGCGGGGGGGCCCACAGATACGCAGTATTTT.

Only a few counts were recorded for this clone. The chain employs TRBV27 and TRBJ2-7, with D possibly being TRBD1 (6 bases). Trimming took 11 bases from V and 6 from J, leaving 14 bases between them. The CDR3 contains 11 residues. Germline assignment: CDR1 MNHEY and CDR2 SMNVEV (reference sequence). The CDR3 spells CAGKQGSEQYF. The CDR3 nucleotides read TGTGCCGGGAAACAGGGTAGCGAGCAGTACTTC.

The chain links TRBV28 to TRBJ1-5; 11 bases are shared with TRBD1. The V and J ends lost 9 bases and 3 bases, in that order; junction bases with no gene match: 4. The CDR3 is made up of 14 amino acids. CDR1 is MDHEN, CDR2 SYDVKM, per germline. The chain's CDR3 is CARKGQGVNQPQHF. CDR3 nucleotide sequence: TGTGCCAGGAAGGGACAGGGGGTCAATCAGCCCCAGCATTTT. Filled out from reference TRBV28 and TRBJ1-5, the complete variable domain reads DVKVTQSSRYLVKRTGEKVFLECVQDMDHENMFWYRQDPGLGLRLIYFSYDVKMKEKGDIPEGYSVSREKKERFSLILESASTNQTSMYLCARKGQGVNQPQHFGDGTRLSIL.

The chain carries TRBV6-5 and TRBJ2-7; D is unclear. From germline, CDR1 is MNHEY and CDR2 SVGAGI. The CDR3 covers 15 residues. The V end was cut by 5 bases, the J end by 2 bases, with 16 bases between. The CDR3 sequence: CASSPAGGSTYEQYF. The CDR3 DNA is TGTGCCAGCAGTCCCGCCGGCGGCAGCACCTACGAGCAGTACTTC.

V and J are TRBV7-3 and TRBJ1-1, with 8 bases matching TRBD1. Losses at the gene ends were 5 bases for V and 10 bases for J; bases not matched to a gene: 9. The CDR3 runs 13 residues. Germline CDR1 SGHTA, CDR2 FQGTGA. CDR3 in amino acids: CASSPDRGLGAFF. The CDR3 DNA is TGTGCCAGCAGCCCCGACAGGGGTTTAGGAGCTTTCTTT.

The chain combines TRBV6-6 with TRBJ1-2; D perhaps matches TRBD1 (5 bases). V was shortened by 6 bases and J by 2 bases, with 13 bases between the two germline ends. This CDR3 comprises 14 residues. The V gene's germline CDR1 is MNHNY and CDR2 SVGAGI (reference sequence). The CDR3 loop reads CASRWDGGNYGYTF. The CDR3 DNA is TGTGCCAGCAGATGGGACGGGGGAAACTATGGCTACACCTTC.

The rearrangement uses TRBV6-5 and TRBJ1-6; perhaps TRBD1 as D (6 bases). With 0 bases removed from V and 8 bases from J, the gap between germline ends came to 11 bases. The CDR3 covers 15 residues. Per germline, CDR1 MNHEY and CDR2 SVGAGI. Written as DNA, the CDR3 is TGTGCCAGCAGTTACTCCAACAGGGAAGATTCACCCCTCCACTTT. It is translated as CASSYSNREDSPLHF.